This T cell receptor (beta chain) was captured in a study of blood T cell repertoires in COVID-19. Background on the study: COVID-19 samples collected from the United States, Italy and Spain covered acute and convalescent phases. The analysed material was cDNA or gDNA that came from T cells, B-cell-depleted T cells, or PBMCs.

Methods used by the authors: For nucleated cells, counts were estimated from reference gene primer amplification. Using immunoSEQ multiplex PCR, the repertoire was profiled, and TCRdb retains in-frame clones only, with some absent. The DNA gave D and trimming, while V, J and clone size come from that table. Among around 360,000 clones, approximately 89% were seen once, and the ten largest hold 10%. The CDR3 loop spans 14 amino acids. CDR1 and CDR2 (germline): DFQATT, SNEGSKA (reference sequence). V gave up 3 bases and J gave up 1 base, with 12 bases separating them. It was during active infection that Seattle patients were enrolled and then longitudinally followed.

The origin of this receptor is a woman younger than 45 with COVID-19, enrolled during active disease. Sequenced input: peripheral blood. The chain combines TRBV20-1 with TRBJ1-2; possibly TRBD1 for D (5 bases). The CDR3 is CSASPGGVNYGYTF. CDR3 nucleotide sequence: TGCAGTGCTAGTCCCGGGGGAGTTAACTATGGCTACACCTTC.